This TCR beta chain was recovered during a study of T cell responses to AZD1222 COVID-19 vaccine. Germline V gene lookup returns CDR1 SNHLY and CDR2 FYNNEI. This CDR3 comprises 15 residues. V was clipped by 3 bases and J by 1 base; unmatched bases: 4. Sequencing was performed with immunoSEQ multiplex PCR; in TCRdb, only in-frame clones are kept and a portion is missing. The sample yields around 160,000 clones, 75% to 85% seen once. This TCR derives from an adult in good health. The sample consisted of peripheral blood, taken on day 0 of MenACWY control vaccination. The genes are TRBV2 and TRBJ2-7; 9 nucleotides match TRBD1. The CDR3 protein is CASSEWTGDSYEQYF. The DNA for the CDR3 is TGTGCCAGCAGTGAGTGGACAGGGGATTCCTACGAGCAGTACTTC.